The clone carrying this TCR beta chain turned up a few times. Its antigen remains unidentified. The record originates from a study of radiotherapy plus CTLA-4 blockade in lung cancer. The wider study: Objective responses were observed in about a sixth of patients, and disease control was achieved by around 31%. Study conclusions and caveats: Tumor-derived TCR clones expanded in blood after radiotherapy plus ipilimumab. The best predictor of response was reported to be early blood T cell clone dynamics, with interferon-beta.

Ipilimumab CTLA-4 blockade and focal radiation were given to patients with chemo-refractory metastatic non-small-cell lung cancer. V lost 4 bases and J lost 4, with 10 bases in between. The CDR3 is made up of 13 amino acids. From germline, CDR1 is MNHNS and CDR2 SASEGT. TCRdb's table, derived via immunoSEQ multiplex PCR, lists solely in-frame clones and lacks some. The table records roughly 76,000 clones, around 74% of them present only once. V gene TRBV6-1 combines with J gene TRBJ1-2; D unclear. The sequence derives from a human donor with non-small cell lung cancer whose response to radiotherapy plus ipilimumab could not be evaluated. The material was peripheral blood, obtained from a patient treated with radiotherapy plus ipilimumab. The CDR3 nucleotides are TGTGCCAGCAGTGTCTACAGATTCTATGGCTACACCTTC. Protein: CASSVYRFYGYTF.